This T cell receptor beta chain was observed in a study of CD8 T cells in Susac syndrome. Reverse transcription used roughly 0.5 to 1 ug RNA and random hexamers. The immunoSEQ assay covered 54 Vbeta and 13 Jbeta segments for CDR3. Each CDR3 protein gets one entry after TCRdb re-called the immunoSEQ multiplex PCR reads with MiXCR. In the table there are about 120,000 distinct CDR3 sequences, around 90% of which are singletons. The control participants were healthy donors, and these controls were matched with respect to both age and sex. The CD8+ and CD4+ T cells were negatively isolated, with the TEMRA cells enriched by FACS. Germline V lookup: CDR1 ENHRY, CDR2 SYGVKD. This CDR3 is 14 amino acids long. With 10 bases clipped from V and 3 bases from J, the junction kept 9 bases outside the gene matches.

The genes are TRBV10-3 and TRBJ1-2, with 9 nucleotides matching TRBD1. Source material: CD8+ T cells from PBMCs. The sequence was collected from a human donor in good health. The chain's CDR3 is CATLGQGRDYGYTF. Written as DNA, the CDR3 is TGTGCCACCCTAGGACAGGGGAGAGACTATGGCTACACCTTC.